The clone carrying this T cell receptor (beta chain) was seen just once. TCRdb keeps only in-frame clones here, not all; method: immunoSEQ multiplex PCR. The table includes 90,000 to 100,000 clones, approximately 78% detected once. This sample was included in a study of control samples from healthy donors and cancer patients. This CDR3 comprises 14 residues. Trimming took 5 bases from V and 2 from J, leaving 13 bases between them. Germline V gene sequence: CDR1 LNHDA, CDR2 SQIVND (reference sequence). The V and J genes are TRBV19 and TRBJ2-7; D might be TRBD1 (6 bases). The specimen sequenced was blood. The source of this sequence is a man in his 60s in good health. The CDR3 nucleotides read TGTGCCAGTAGTGAGGGGGTCCCCCCCTACGAGCAGTACTTC. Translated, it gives CASSEGVPPYEQYF.